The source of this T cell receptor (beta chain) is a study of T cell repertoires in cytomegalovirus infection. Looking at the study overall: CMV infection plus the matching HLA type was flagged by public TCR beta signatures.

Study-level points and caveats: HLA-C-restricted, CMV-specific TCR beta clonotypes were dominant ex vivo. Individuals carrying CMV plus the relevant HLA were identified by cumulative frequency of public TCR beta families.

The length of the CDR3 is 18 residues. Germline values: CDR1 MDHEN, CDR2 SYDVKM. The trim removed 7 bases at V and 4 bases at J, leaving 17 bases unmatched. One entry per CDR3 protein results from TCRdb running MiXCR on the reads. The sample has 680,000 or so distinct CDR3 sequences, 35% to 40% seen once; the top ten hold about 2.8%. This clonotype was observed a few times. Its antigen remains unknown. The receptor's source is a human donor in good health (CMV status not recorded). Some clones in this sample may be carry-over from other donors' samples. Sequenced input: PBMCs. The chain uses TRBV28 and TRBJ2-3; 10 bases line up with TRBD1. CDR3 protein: CASKGDRGPPAGADTQYF. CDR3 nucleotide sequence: TGTGCCAGCAAGGGAGACAGGGGGCCGCCCGCTGGCGCAGATACGCAGTATTTT.